One sample yielded the 17 T cell receptor beta chains listed below, sequenced in a study of post-analysis software for immune sequencing data. The authors incorporated unique molecular identifiers into the TCR beta cDNA libraries. TCRdb re-called the PCR reads through MiXCR, storing one row per CDR3 protein. The profile covers roughly 800,000 distinct CDR3 sequences, with roughly 50% appearing a single time and roughly 4.4% taken by the ten largest. Study observations and caveats: Patients carried several TRBV segments more frequently than controls did, and TRBV5-6, TRBV5-1 and TRBV20-1 were among them.

These receptors have no identified antigens. The sequenced sample was blood. These receptors were obtained from a girl between 10 and 17 years old with multiple sclerosis.

In the case of this clonotype: Germline and junction disagree at one end, which may indicate a read error. V usage is TRBV20-1 and J usage is TRBJ2-7; unclear D gene. This CDR3 has 14 residues. Germline CDR1 DFQATT, CDR2 SNEGSKA (reference sequence). In DNA, the CDR3 is TGCGGTGCTTGGGGTGGCAGTGCCTCCTACGAGCAGTACTTC. Translated: CGAWGGSASYEQYF.

V usage is TRBV2 and J usage is TRBJ2-1; tentative D call: TRBD2 (7 bases). CDR1 is SNHLY and CDR2 is FYNNEI in the germline V gene. V gave up 7 bases and J gave up 0 bases, with 25 bases separating them. CDR3 size: 19 residues. The CDR3 region is CASIGGEGYRGNSYNEQFF. The CDR3 bases are TGTGCCAGCATAGGGGGGGAGGGGTACCGTGGTAACTCCTACAATGAGCAGTTCTTC.

The chain joins TRBV5-1 to TRBJ2-7; no clear D. The CDR3 contains 16 residues. Per germline, CDR1 SGHRS and CDR2 YFSETQ. V dropped 0 bases and J dropped 3 bases, with 16 bases sitting between them. This CDR3 reads CASSLERRASDYEQYF. CDR3 bases: TGCGCCAGCAGCTTGGAAAGACGGGCCAGCGACTACGAGCAGTACTTC.

The chain is built from TRBV12-3 or TRBV12-4 and TRBJ2-6; 8 bases map to TRBD1. V gave up 6 bases and J gave up 0 bases; unmatched junction bases: 10. The CDR3 runs to 18 residues. Written as DNA, the CDR3 is TGTGCCAGCAGAGCCAGGACAGGGTTAAACTCTGGGGCCAACGTCCTGACTTTC. This sequence encodes CASRARTGLNSGANVLTF.

The CDR3 here is CASLGASYEQFF. Written as DNA, the CDR3 is TGTGCCAGTCTAGGGGCGAGCTATGAGCAGTTCTTC. The chain is built from TRBV11-2 and TRBJ2-1, with TRBD1 as a possible D gene (5 bases). The CDR3 sequence is 12 residues long. Germline V lookup: CDR1 SGHAT, CDR2 FQNNGV. Trimming removed 9 bases from V and 8 bases from J, with 14 bases in between.

The gene calls are TRBV4-1 and TRBJ2-3; 8 nucleotides align to TRBD1. The junction had 5 bases not matched to a gene; V was cut back by 4 bases and J by 2 bases. Germline CDR1 is MGHRA and CDR2 is YSYEKL. The CDR3 is 15 residues long. CDR3 in DNA: TGCGCCAGCAGCCGAGGACAGGGCCTCACAGATACGCAGTATTTT. As protein: CASSRGQGLTDTQYF.

Comments on this clonotype: A read error may account for a junction end that differs from germline. The chain couples TRBV28 to TRBJ2-6; tentatively, D is TRBD1 or TRBD2 (5 bases each). Germline V gene lookup returns CDR1 MDHEN and CDR2 SYDVKM. The CDR3 totals 14 residues. CDR3 DNA: TGTGCCACCTTTGCGGGTCTTGGGGCCGACGTCCTGACTTTC. This encodes CATFAGLGADVLTF.

The chain combines TRBV4-1 with TRBJ2-1; 11 bases match TRBD2. V lost 6 bases and J lost 3; bases outside the gene matches: 7. The V gene's germline CDR1 is MGHRA and CDR2 YSYEKL. The CDR3 contains 16 residues. The CDR3 DNA reads as TGCGCCAGCAGTCATCTCGGGACTAGCGGCTACAATGAGCAGTTCTTC. Its protein is CASSHLGTSGYNEQFF.

The chain is built from TRBV20-1 and TRBJ2-1; 12 nucleotides agree with TRBD2. CDR3 length: 13 residues. Trimming at V came to 6 bases and at J to 7 bases, leaving 4 bases not matched to a gene. The germline V gene has CDR1 DFQATT and CDR2 SNEGSKA (reference sequence). The CDR3 bases are TGCAGTGCCCTAGCGGGGGGGCCTAATGAGCAGTTCTTC. Protein product: CSALAGGPNEQFF.

This clonotype appeared a single time. The chain joins TRBV7-3 to TRBJ2-5; 8 bases map to TRBD1. The J call is in doubt because the DNA end fits TRBJ2-7 better. This CDR3 is built from 15 residues. Germline V gene data show CDR1 as SGHTA and CDR2 as FQGTGA. The CDR3 sequence is CASRLDGQGTYEQYF. The CDR3 nucleotides read TGTGCCAGCAGGTTAGACGGACAGGGAACCTACGAGCAGTACTTC.

V usage is TRBV5-1 and J usage is TRBJ2-7; TRBD1 or TRBD2 may be the D gene (5 bases each). The CDR3 is 15 residues long. Trimming removed 1 base at V and 0 bases at J, with 11 bases between. Germline CDR1 reads SGHRS; CDR2 reads YFSETQ. The CDR3 region is CASSLWAGSSYEQYF. As DNA, the CDR3 is TGCGCCAGCAGCTTGTGGGCAGGGAGCTCCTACGAGCAGTACTTC.

This chain uses TRBV7-3 with TRBJ2-1; D possibly corresponds to TRBD2 (5 bases). Trimming pared 3 bases from V and 6 bases from J, leaving 12 bases between. The CDR3 is 14 residues long. Germline assignment: CDR1 SGHTA and CDR2 FQGTGA. CDR3 sequence: CASSLAGPVNEQFF. CDR3 DNA: TGTGCCAGCAGCTTGGCGGGCCCAGTCAATGAGCAGTTCTTC. Full variable domain (remainder filled in from reference TRBV7-3 and TRBJ2-1): GAGVSQTPSNKVTEKGKYVELRCDPISGHTALYWYRQSLGQGPEFLIYFQGTGAADDSGLPNDRFFAVRPEGSVSTLKIQRTERGDSAVYLCASSLAGPVNEQFFGPGTRLTVL.

V is TRBV20-1 and J is TRBJ2-5; 8 bases align to TRBD2. The germline CDR1 and CDR2 sequences are DFQATT and SNEGSKA (reference sequence). This CDR3 spans 13 amino acids. The J segment lost 4 bases and the V segment lost 5 bases, leaving 6 bases of the junction unmatched. CDR3: CSAPTGGRETQYF. The CDR3 coding sequence is TGCAGTGCTCCAACGGGGGGGCGAGAGACCCAGTACTTC.

This clonotype was recorded a few times. The chain carries TRBV2 and TRBJ1-1; D is ambiguous. CDR1 and CDR2 from the germline V gene are SNHLY and FYNNEI. The CDR3 runs 16 residues. V lost 2 bases to trimming and J lost 7 bases, with 20 bases between them. Written as DNA, the CDR3 is TGTGCCAGCAGTGAACAGGACGATTTCTCCCGGATTGAAGCTTTCTTT. Protein product: CASSEQDDFSRIEAFF.

This clonotype has only a few counts. This chain connects TRBV12-3 or TRBV12-4 to TRBJ1-4; D gene ambiguous. V was cut by 6 bases and J by 0 bases, with 8 bases left in between. CDR3 length: 14 residues. The CDR3 reads CASSRSTTNEKLFF. The CDR3 bases are TGTGCCAGCAGCCGTAGTACAACTAATGAAAAACTGTTTTTT.

This clonotype was picked up a small number of times. The V and J genes are TRBV6-5 and TRBJ2-7; 7 positions agree with TRBD2. V gave up 4 bases and J gave up 4 bases; unmatched junction bases: 7. The CDR3 is 14 residues long. Germline loops: CDR1 MNHEY, CDR2 SVGAGI. The CDR3 DNA reads as TGTGCCAGCAGTTCGCGGGTGGGGGGGTACGAGCAGTACTTC. Translation gives CASSSRVGGYEQYF.

The J gene is TRBJ1-1, the V gene TRBV29-1; possibly TRBD1 for D (5 bases). The V gene lost 4 bases and the J gene lost 4 bases, with 13 bases spanning the gap. The CDR3 is 13 amino acids. From germline, CDR1 is SQVTM and CDR2 ANQGSEA. The DNA for the CDR3 is TGCAGCGTTGTGCGGGGGGGGGGCACTGAAGCTTTCTTT. Protein sequence: CSVVRGGGTEAFF.